The source of this T cell receptor (beta chain) is a study of OX40 agonist ivuxolimab in advanced cancers. Study-wide context: Ivuxolimab was a fully human IgG2 agonistic monoclonal antibody targeting the costimulatory receptor OX40 (CD134). Intravenous ivuxolimab was administered to patients every 2 weeks at six dose levels: 0.01, 0.1, 0.3, 1.5, 3 and 10 mg/kg. Among the 52 dose-escalation patients, roughly 20 had hepatocellular carcinoma, 15 melanoma, 9 renal cell carcinoma and 9 head and neck cancer. In the dose-escalation cohort, around four fifths of patients were male, and the mean age was approximately 60 years with a range of roughly 23 to 79. Patients were allowed to have had prior anti-PD-1, anti-PD-L1 or anti-CTLA-4 therapy, and approximately 40% of the dose-escalation patients had previously received checkpoint inhibitors. Partial responses occurred in three dose-escalation patients: two with cutaneous melanoma and one with hepatocellular carcinoma. Peripheral TCRbeta sequencing was intended to test whether TCR sequence diversity was altered and clonal T-cell expansion was caused by ivuxolimab. The monotherapy dose-escalation portion (N of about 50 patients) of the phase I ivuxolimab trial is reported in the paper. Results the study describes overall, beyond this receptor: Low levels of normalized T-cell clonal expansion were also seen in some nonresponding patients. Which antigens the clonally expanded peripheral T cells were specific for was not determined. In partial responders in the 0.1-3.0 mg/kg groups, normalized peripheral clonal expansion was found to be among the lowest, especially among CD8+ T cells. At doses from 0.1 to 3.0 mg/kg, clonal expansion was seen in both CD4+ and CD8+ blood T cells between baseline and week 6. After ivuxolimab, expanded clones were on average more numerous among CD8+ T cells than among CD4+ T cells.

As concerns this clone: Its specific antigen is unknown. The record has no base qualities; no much larger clone is one base away.

V lost 8 bases and J lost 2 bases; the stretch between them is 10 bases long. From the germline V gene (reference sequence), CDR1 is GTSNPN and CDR2 is SVGIG. The CDR3 measures 11 amino acids from cysteine to phenylalanine. CDR3 DNA is the only sequence kept; it has 33 bases, read in frame from the first base. Genomic DNA was extracted from sorted cells for sequencing of the TCRbeta CDR3 region. The immunoSEQ Assay was used to sequence the TCRbeta CDR3 regions. TCRdb obtained this table from immuneACCESS and retained in-frame rearrangements with V and J assigned. These tables miss some clones; where compared with another copy, unresolved V genes account for less than half of the shortfall, and the remainder is unexplained. This sample holds about 80,000 clones; about 93% were observed only once. Of the sample, approximately 0.32% falls within the top ten clones. The trial excluded patients who had a history of autoimmune disease or who were on systemic immunosuppression. Peripheral blood for TCR sequencing was collected from all dose cohorts at baseline, on cycle 4 day 1, and on cycle 7 day 1. The samples were taken from a phase I, first-in-human, multicenter, open-label dose-escalation trial of ivuxolimab. Adults with locally advanced or metastatic head and neck squamous cell, hepatocellular, melanoma or renal cell carcinoma were enrolled in the trial. Before TCR sequencing, CD4+ T cells and CD8+ T cells from peripheral blood were sorted into separate populations.

The V and J genes are TRBV30 and TRBJ2-7; the D segment may tentatively be TRBD1 or TRBD2, each giving 5 matched bases. This TCR came from an adult with an advanced solid tumor such as melanoma, head and neck, liver or kidney cancer. The sample consisted of CD4+ or CD8+ T cells sorted from blood, taken in a trial of the OX40 agonist ivuxolimab. The sequence in DNA is TGTGCCGCCGGGACCGCCTACGAGCAGTACTTC. Its coded protein is CAAGTAYEQYF.